The 27 T cell receptor beta chains below come from one sample, sequenced in a study of blood T cell repertoires in COVID-19. The method was immunoSEQ multiplex PCR; TCRdb's version includes in-frame clones alone and lacks a portion of them. The data hold roughly 180,000 clones, with around 74% observed a single time. Sequencing used peripheral blood. All receptors derive from a woman aged 60-70 years with COVID-19, enrolled during active disease.

The chain links TRBV4-2 to TRBJ1-6; D call uncertain. V gave up 2 bases and J gave up 0 bases, with 11 bases separating them. Looked up from germline, CDR1 is LGHNA and CDR2 is YNFKEQ. The CDR3 is 17 amino acids. The chain's CDR3 is CASSQIGRSSYNSPLHF. In DNA form, the CDR3 reads TGTGCCAGCAGCCAAATCGGAAGGAGCTCCTATAATTCACCCCTCCACTTT.

The rearrangement joins TRBV5-1 to TRBJ2-3; 9 nucleotides align to TRBD1. With 4 bases clipped from V and 3 bases from J, the junction kept 9 bases outside the gene matches. The CDR3 has 16 amino acids. Germline CDR1 SGHRS, CDR2 YFSETQ. The CDR3 loop is CASSHATGGLTDTQYF. CDR3 nucleotides: TGCGCCAGCAGCCACGCTACAGGGGGCCTGACAGATACGCAGTATTTT.

V and J are TRBV7-3 and TRBJ2-3; 13 nucleotides line up with TRBD2. CDR1 and CDR2 from the germline V gene are SGHTA and FQGTGA. The CDR3 length is 16 residues. V was clipped by 4 bases and J by 6 bases; unmatched bases: 7. This CDR3 is CASSSTSGRAGDTQYF. The CDR3 DNA reads as TGTGCCAGCAGCTCTACTAGCGGGAGGGCCGGGGATACGCAGTATTTT.

This clone was detected once. V usage is TRBV11-1 and J usage is TRBJ2-3, with 7 bases aligning to TRBD2. This CDR3 spans 17 amino acids. Germline V CDR1 and CDR2: SGHAT, FQDESV (reference sequence). With V trimmed by 0 bases and J by 0 bases, 6 bases remained unmatched. CDR3 sequence: CASSLAQSGVSTDTQYF. CDR3 bases: TGTGCCAGCAGCTTAGCGCAGAGCGGGGTTAGCACAGATACGCAGTATTTT.

In the case of this clone: The sample carries other DNA sequences with the same CDR3. The genes are TRBV18 and TRBJ1-4; 7 bases are a match to TRBD1. From germline, CDR1 is KGHSH and CDR2 LQKENI. The CDR3 length is 15 residues. J lost 0 bases, V lost 6 bases, and 4 bases had no gene match. The CDR3 sequence is CASSPDRATNEKLFF. The CDR3 DNA follows: TGTGCCAGCTCGCCCGACAGGGCAACTAATGAAAAACTGTTTTTT.

The chain employs TRBV6-5 and TRBJ1-1, with unresolved D. The germline CDR1 and CDR2 sequences are MNHEY and SVGAGI. The CDR3 extends over 14 amino acids. Trimming took 7 bases from V and 3 from J, leaving 15 bases between them. The chain's CDR3 is CASKRLHSYTEAFF. The CDR3 DNA follows: TGTGCCAGCAAAAGATTGCACAGTTACACTGAAGCTTTCTTT.

The chain employs TRBV29-1 and TRBJ2-7; TRBD1 is a possible D gene (6 bases). Trimming took off 6 bases at V and 3 bases at J, with 12 bases between the two ends. Germline V gene data show CDR1 as SQVTM and CDR2 as ANQGSEA. The CDR3 loop spans 12 amino acids. CDR3 residues: CSVYQGGYEQYF. Here the CDR3 DNA reads TGCAGCGTGTATCAAGGGGGCTACGAGCAGTACTTC.

V usage is TRBV5-1 and J usage is TRBJ2-7, with a tentative D call TRBD2 (6 bases). Germline V gives CDR1 SGHRS, CDR2 YFSETQ. The CDR3 totals 14 residues. Deletions cut 0 bases from V and 4 bases from J, with 11 bases between. The chain's CDR3 is CASSLDGRGYEQYF. CDR3 coding DNA: TGCGCCAGCAGCTTGGACGGGAGAGGGTACGAGCAGTACTTC.

The chain couples TRBV11-1 to TRBJ2-7; D perhaps matches TRBD2 (6 bases). Trimming left V 8 bases short and J 4 bases short, with 21 bases between. This CDR3 is built from 15 residues. The V gene's germline CDR1 is SGHAT and CDR2 FQDESV (reference sequence). The CDR3 nucleotides read TGTGCCAGCGGCCTTCGGACCGGGGGAAGGTACGAGCAGTACTTC. This codes for CASGLRTGGRYEQYF.

The chain joins TRBV30 to TRBJ1-2; 9 nucleotides match TRBD1. The ends lost 8 bases at V and 7 bases at J; junction bases unmatched: 14. CDR1 GTSNPN and CDR2 SVGIG come from the germline V gene (reference sequence). The CDR3 extends over 14 amino acids. The CDR3 spells CARRTRGQGSGYTF. The CDR3 bases are TGTGCCAGACGAACGCGGGGACAGGGTAGTGGCTACACCTTC.

The chain has TRBV27 and TRBJ1-1, with a possible D match to TRBD1 (6 bases). The CDR3 has 13 amino acids. In germline, CDR1 is MNHEY, CDR2 SMNVEV (reference sequence). V gave up 5 bases and J gave up 4 bases, with 11 bases separating them. This CDR3 reads CASSRSGVTEAFF. CDR3 in DNA: TGTGCCAGCAGTCGCTCAGGGGTCACTGAAGCTTTCTTT.

The chain combines TRBV2 with TRBJ2-7, with D perhaps matching TRBD1 (6 bases). Trimming left V 5 bases short and J 0 bases short, with 8 bases between. The CDR3 is 13 residues long. Germline CDR1 is SNHLY and CDR2 is FYNNEI. The CDR3 sequence is CASSPDSSYEQYV. CDR3 nucleotides: TGTGCCAGCAGTCCGGACAGCTCCTACGAGCAGTACGTC.

This clone was observed a single time. The genes are TRBV28 and TRBJ1-6; D gene ambiguous. Germline V lookup: CDR1 MDHEN, CDR2 SYDVKM. V was clipped by 4 bases and J by 18 bases, with 16 bases between them. The CDR3 is 12 amino acids. The CDR3 is CASSSAGLTPHF. As DNA, the CDR3 is TGTGCCAGCAGTTCCGCTGGACTGACTCCCCACTTT.

This clone was seen just once. The chain carries TRBV5-5 and TRBJ2-2; TRBD1 matches at 7 bases. Germline V gene lookup returns CDR1 SGHKS and CDR2 YYEKEE (reference sequence). V lost 0 bases to trimming and J lost 5 bases; unmatched junction nucleotides: 4. The CDR3 has 15 residues. CDR3 coding DNA: TGTGCCAGCAGCTTGGATCCAGGGGGTACCGGGGAGCTGTTTTTT. Protein sequence: CASSLDPGGTGELFF.

The chain combines TRBV5-1 with TRBJ1-5; no definite D call. Between the trimmed V and J ends, which lost 0 bases and 3 bases, there was a span of 10 bases. The CDR3 length is 15 residues. CDR1 and CDR2 from the germline V gene are SGHRS and YFSETQ. DNA for the CDR3: TGCGCCAGCAGCTTGGGGGTAGCCCCCAATCAGCCCCAGCATTTT. Its protein is CASSLGVAPNQPQHF.

This chain connects TRBV9 to TRBJ2-1; 7 bases are shared with TRBD2. Germline values: CDR1 SGDLS, CDR2 YYNGEE. V shed 4 bases and J 8 bases; nucleotides not matched to a gene: 12. This CDR3 is 15 amino acids long. DNA of the CDR3: TGTGCCAGCAGCCCCAGAAGACTAGCAGCCCATGAGCAGTTCTTC. Its protein product is CASSPRRLAAHEQFF.

This chain links TRBV10-3 with TRBJ2-7; tentatively, D is TRBD2 (6 bases). V lost 3 bases, J lost 7 bases, and 16 bases lay in between. The germline gives CDR1 ENHRY, CDR2 SYGVKD. The CDR3 has 14 amino acids. CDR3 nucleotides: TGTGCCATCAGTGAATGGTCCGGAGGAGGGGAGCAGTACTTC. Encoded protein: CAISEWSGGGEQYF.

The chain couples TRBV6-6 to TRBJ2-2; D is undetermined. CDR1 MNHNY and CDR2 SVGAGI come from the germline V gene (reference sequence). The CDR3 is 12 residues long. The V and J ends lost 6 bases and 6 bases respectively, with 8 bases between them. The CDR3 sequence: CASSPVSGELFF. CDR3 nucleotide sequence: TGTGCCAGCAGCCCAGTCTCCGGGGAGCTGTTTTTT.

This chain uses TRBV24-1 with TRBJ1-3, with D hard to call. V lost 9 bases to trimming and J lost 3 bases, with 11 bases between them. The germline V gene has CDR1 KGHDR and CDR2 SFDVKD. The CDR3 is 13 amino acids. This CDR3 is CATSSGVGNTIYF. The CDR3 DNA follows: TGTGCCACCTCGAGCGGGGTTGGAAACACCATATATTTT.

This clone has more than one count but fewer than ten. This rearrangement joins TRBV29-1 to TRBJ1-2, with D uncertain. The germline V gene has CDR1 SQVTM and CDR2 ANQGSEA. The V gene lost 1 base and the J gene lost 2 bases, with 5 bases spanning the gap. The CDR3 sequence is 12 residues long. DNA of the CDR3: TGCAGCGTTGAAGGTCAGAACTATGGCTACACCTTC. It yields the protein CSVEGQNYGYTF.

In its sample, this clone was seen once. This chain links TRBV5-1 with TRBJ2-1, with a possible D match to TRBD1 (6 bases). Looked up from germline, CDR1 is SGHRS and CDR2 is YFSETQ. The CDR3 contains 16 residues. V was trimmed by 4 bases and J by 5 bases, leaving 19 bases between them. The CDR3 DNA sequence: TGCGCCAGCAGCCGCTCCGGGCCGAAGGGGGACAATGAGCAGTTCTTC. Residues: CASSRSGPKGDNEQFF.

This chain links TRBV24-1 with TRBJ2-2, with 7 bases fitting TRBD1. In germline, CDR1 is KGHDR, CDR2 SFDVKD. The V and J ends lost 1 base and 0 bases, in that order; junction bases with no gene match: 1. CDR3 length: 16 residues. The CDR3: CATSDLGGPNTGELFF. In nucleotides, the CDR3 is TGTGCCACCAGTGATTTAGGGGGCCCGAACACCGGGGAGCTGTTTTTT.

The genes are TRBV7-2 and TRBJ2-3, with 8 bases fitting TRBD2. Per germline, CDR1 SGHTA and CDR2 FQGNSA. The CDR3 sequence is 16 residues long. V dropped 1 base and J dropped 4; count of bases not matched to a gene: 7. Here the CDR3 DNA reads TGTGCCAGCAGCTTAGTTGGCGGGAGGTCAGCAGATACGCAGTATTTT. This encodes CASSLVGGRSADTQYF.

This chain uses TRBV7-2 with TRBJ2-7; 7 nucleotides line up with TRBD1. Germline CDR1 reads SGHTA; CDR2 reads FQGNSA. Losses at the gene ends were 5 bases for V and 6 bases for J; bases not matched to a gene: 4. The CDR3 length is 12 residues. The CDR3 is CASSVYRGEQYF. In DNA form, the CDR3 reads TGTGCCAGCAGCGTATACAGGGGCGAGCAGTACTTC.

The genes are TRBV5-4 and TRBJ1-2; D is ambiguous. V was shortened by 4 bases and J by 2 bases, with 18 bases between the two germline ends. The CDR3 length is 16 residues. Germline V gene data show CDR1 as SGHNT and CDR2 as YYREEE (reference sequence). For the CDR3, the DNA is TGTGCCAGCAGCCCCAACACACCCCGGGGAAACTATGGCTACACCTTC. It yields the protein CASSPNTPRGNYGYTF.

The chain uses TRBV7-2 and TRBJ2-5; D possibly corresponds to TRBD2 (5 bases). This CDR3 has 14 residues. Per germline, CDR1 SGHTA and CDR2 FQGNSA. V was shortened by 2 bases and J by 4 bases, with 11 bases between the two germline ends. In DNA form, the CDR3 reads TGTGCCAGCAGCTTAAGAGGGTTTGGAGAGACCCAGTACTTC. Translation gives CASSLRGFGETQYF. The whole variable domain, remainder taken from reference TRBV7-2 and TRBJ2-5, is GAGVSQSPSNKVTEKGKDVELRCDPISGHTALYWYRQSLGQGLEFLIYFQGNSAPDKSGLPSDRFSAERTGGSVSTLTIQRTQQEDSAVYLCASSLRGFGETQYFGPGTRLLVL.

The chain links TRBV5-5 to TRBJ1-1, with D unresolved. CDR3 length: 14 residues. V lost 0 bases and J 0 bases, leaving 6 bases between the germline ends. CDR1 is SGHKS, CDR2 YYEKEE, per germline (reference sequence). The CDR3 protein is CASSLDYVNTEAFF. In DNA, the CDR3 is TGTGCCAGCAGCTTGGATTATGTGAACACTGAAGCTTTCTTT.